A single sample is the source of the 4 T cell receptor beta chains below, sequenced in a study of T cell changes during pregnancy in multiple sclerosis. The protocol was immunoSEQ multiplex PCR, while the TCRdb copy is restricted to in-frame clones and leaves out a portion. Of over 45,000 clones in the sample, approximately 90% were seen once. Source: CD4+ T cells from peripheral blood mononuclear cells, taken in the third trimester of pregnancy. These receptors were obtained from a female donor with multiple sclerosis, enrolled in a pregnancy study.

This rearrangement joins TRBV30 to TRBJ1-4; D remains unclear. V lost 0 bases, J lost 1 base, and 3 bases lay in between. This CDR3 spans 13 amino acids. In germline, CDR1 is GTSNPN, CDR2 SVGIG (reference sequence). CDR3 region: CAWSVQTNEKLFF. In nucleotides, the CDR3 is TGTGCCTGGAGTGTACAAACTAATGAAAAACTGTTTTTT.

This clone appeared a few times. The rearrangement joins TRBV7-2 to TRBJ2-7, with D possibly TRBD1 on 5 matching bases. CDR1 and CDR2 (germline): SGHTA, FQGNSA. The CDR3 has 14 residues. V was clipped by 5 bases and J by 2 bases, with 13 bases between them. The CDR3 coding sequence is TGTGCCAGCAGCCAGCCAGGGAAACCCTACGAGCAGTACTTC. Translation gives CASSQPGKPYEQYF.

The chain links TRBV25-1 to TRBJ1-2; D is undetermined. Trimming shortened V by 2 bases and J by 3 bases, and 13 bases separated the two germline ends. CDR3 size: 15 residues. The germline CDR1 and CDR2 sequences are MGHDK and SYGVNS. This CDR3 reads CASSEVEEGDYGYTF. The CDR3 coding sequence is TGTGCCAGCAGTGAAGTAGAAGAGGGTGACTATGGCTACACCTTC.

The rearrangement uses TRBV5-1 and TRBJ2-1; D uncertain. The CDR3 contains 14 residues. The V end lost 0 bases, the J end lost 7 bases, and 11 bases lay between the germline ends. Germline loops: CDR1 SGHRS, CDR2 YFSETQ. The CDR3 nucleotides read TGCGCCAGCAGCTTGGCCTCCCTCGCGAATGAGCAGTTCTTC. This codes for CASSLASLANEQFF. The whole variable domain, filled in from reference TRBV5-1 and TRBJ2-1, reads KAGVTQTPRYLIKTRGQQVTLSCSPISGHRSVSWYQQTPGQGLQFLFEYFSETQRNKGNFPGRFSGRQFSNSRSEMNVSTLELGDSALYLCASSLASLANEQFFGPGTRLTVL.